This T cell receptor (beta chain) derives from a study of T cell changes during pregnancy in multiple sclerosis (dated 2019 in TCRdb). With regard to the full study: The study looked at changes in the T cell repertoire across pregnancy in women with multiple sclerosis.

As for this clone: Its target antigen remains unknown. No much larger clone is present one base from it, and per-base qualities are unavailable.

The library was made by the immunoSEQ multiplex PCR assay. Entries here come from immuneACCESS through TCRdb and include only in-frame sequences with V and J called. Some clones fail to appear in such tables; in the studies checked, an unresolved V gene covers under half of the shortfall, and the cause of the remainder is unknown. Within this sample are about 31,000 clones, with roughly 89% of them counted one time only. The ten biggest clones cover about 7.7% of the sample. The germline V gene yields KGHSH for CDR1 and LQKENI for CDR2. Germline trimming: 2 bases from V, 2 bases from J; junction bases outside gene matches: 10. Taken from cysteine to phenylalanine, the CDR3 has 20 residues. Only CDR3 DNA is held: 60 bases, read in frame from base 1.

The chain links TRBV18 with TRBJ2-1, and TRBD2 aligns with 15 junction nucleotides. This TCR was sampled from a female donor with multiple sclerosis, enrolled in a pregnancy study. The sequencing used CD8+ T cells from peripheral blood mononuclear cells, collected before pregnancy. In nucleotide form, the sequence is TGTGCCAGCTCACCAGACGGACTAGCGGGGGGGCCTGATCCCTACAATGAGCAGTTCTTC. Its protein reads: CASSPDGLAGGPDPYNEQFF.